These T cell receptor beta chains were read from a single sample in a study of blood T cell repertoires in COVID-19. The table came from immunoSEQ multiplex PCR; TCRdb's copy has only in-frame clones and leaves some out. Seen here are fewer than 200,000 clones, roughly 88% observed once, and the top ten hold approximately 9.4%. The sample consisted of PBMCs or T cells enriched from blood (not recorded which). All receptors come from a woman younger than 35 who had recovered from COVID-19. Each CDR3 is given with its conserved first and last residue. The D gene is left open where the match is weak. Only part of the rows carry a size: once, few, many, or a class if the clone is expanded.

D gene: -; V gene: TRBV27; clone size: -; J gene: TRBJ1-2; CDR3 protein: CASSLKGGNYGYTF; CDR3 DNA: TGTGCCAGCAGTTTAAAAGGGGGAAACTATGGCTACACCTTC
D gene: TRBD1; V gene: TRBV6-1; clone size: -; J gene: TRBJ1-5; CDR3 protein: CASSENKAFEGAAGNQPQHF; CDR3 DNA: TGTGCCAGCAGTGAAAACAAGGCGTTTGAGGGGGCGGCAGGCAATCAGCCCCAGCATTTT
D gene: TRBD1; V gene: TRBV7-2; clone size: -; J gene: TRBJ2-7; CDR3 protein: CASSLGGPGQGYEQYF; CDR3 DNA: TGTGCCAGCAGCTTAGGGGGGCCGGGACAGGGTTACGAGCAGTACTTC
D gene: -; V gene: TRBV14; clone size: -; J gene: TRBJ2-1; CDR3 protein: CASSPQTKLVFF; CDR3 DNA: TGTGCCAGCAGCCCGCAGACTAAGTTAGTGTTCTTC
D gene: -; V gene: TRBV5-1; clone size: -; J gene: TRBJ1-1; CDR3 protein: CASSLQRGGRTEAFF; CDR3 DNA: TGCGCCAGCAGCTTACAGCGGGGAGGTCGGACTGAAGCTTTCTTT
D gene: -; V gene: TRBV7-9; clone size: -; J gene: TRBJ1-4; CDR3 protein: CAGATNEKLFF; CDR3 DNA: TGTGCAGGAGCAACTAATGAAAAACTGTTTTTT
D gene: TRBD1; V gene: TRBV6-5; clone size: -; J gene: TRBJ2-3; CDR3 protein: CASSYLGQGADTQYF; CDR3 DNA: TGTGCCAGCAGTTACTTGGGACAGGGGGCAGATACGCAGTATTTT
D gene: TRBD2; V gene: TRBV11-2; clone size: -; J gene: TRBJ2-2; CDR3 protein: CASSFLAGGTNTGELFF; CDR3 DNA: TGTGCCAGCAGCTTTCTAGCGGGAGGGACGAACACCGGGGAGCTGTTTTTT
D gene: TRBD1; V gene: TRBV5-1; clone size: -; J gene: TRBJ1-1; CDR3 protein: CASSYKTGETEAFF; CDR3 DNA: TGCGCCAGCAGCTACAAAACAGGGGAAACTGAAGCTTTCTTT
D gene: -; V gene: TRBV7-8; clone size: -; J gene: TRBJ2-7; CDR3 protein: CASSLSGKRYEQYF; CDR3 DNA: TGTGCCAGCAGCTTGTCGGGAAAACGCTACGAGCAGTACTTC
D gene: -; V gene: TRBV6-1; clone size: medium-sized; J gene: TRBJ1-2; CDR3 protein: CASSEGRDLEGYTF; CDR3 DNA: TGTGCCAGCAGTGAAGGGCGGGACCTGGAGGGCTACACCTTC
D gene: TRBD2; V gene: TRBV6-2/TRBV6-3; clone size: -; J gene: TRBJ2-3; CDR3 protein: CASSRLAGGTDTQYF; CDR3 DNA: TGTGCCAGCAGTAGACTAGCGGGGGGCACAGATACGCAGTATTTT
D gene: TRBD2; V gene: TRBV3-1/TRBV3-2; clone size: -; J gene: TRBJ2-1; CDR3 protein: CASSQHVAGGNNEQFF; CDR3 DNA: TGTGCCAGCAGCCAACATGTGGCGGGGGGGAACAATGAGCAGTTCTTC
D gene: -; V gene: TRBV27; clone size: once; J gene: TRBJ2-7; CDR3 protein: CASSFATGSEQYF; CDR3 DNA: TGTGCCAGCAGTTTTGCGACGGGGAGCGAGCAGTACTTC
D gene: -; V gene: TRBV4-3; clone size: -; J gene: TRBJ2-2; CDR3 protein: CASSQEGGGWNTGELFF; CDR3 DNA: TGCGCCAGCAGCCAAGAGGGAGGGGGGTGGAACACCGGGGAGCTGTTTTTT
D gene: TRBD1; V gene: TRBV3-1/TRBV3-2; clone size: -; J gene: TRBJ1-2; CDR3 protein: CASSQPQGGYGYTF; CDR3 DNA: TGTGCCAGCAGCCAGCCACAGGGGGGCTATGGCTACACCTTC
D gene: -; V gene: TRBV9; clone size: -; J gene: TRBJ2-3; CDR3 protein: CASSPLQDTQYF; CDR3 DNA: TGTGCCAGCAGCCCCCTCCAGGATACGCAGTATTTT
D gene: TRBD1; V gene: TRBV3-1/TRBV3-2; clone size: -; J gene: TRBJ2-7; CDR3 protein: CASSRTGNYYEQYF; CDR3 DNA: TGTGCCAGTTCCCGGACAGGGAACTACTACGAGCAGTACTTC
D gene: TRBD1; V gene: TRBV27; clone size: -; J gene: TRBJ2-1; CDR3 protein: CASSWTGDNEQFF; CDR3 DNA: TGTGCCAGCAGTTGGACAGGAGACAATGAGCAGTTCTTC
D gene: TRBD2; V gene: TRBV30; clone size: -; J gene: TRBJ2-1; CDR3 protein: CAWRRLAGAQFF; CDR3 DNA: TGTGCCTGGCGACGGCTAGCGGGAGCCCAGTTCTTC
D gene: -; V gene: TRBV11-2; clone size: -; J gene: TRBJ2-7; CDR3 protein: CASSLIGGSYEQYF; CDR3 DNA: TGTGCCAGCAGCTTAATCGGCGGATCCTACGAGCAGTACTTC
D gene: TRBD2; V gene: TRBV7-2; clone size: -; J gene: TRBJ2-5; CDR3 protein: CASSSSRGSGETQYF; CDR3 DNA: TGTGCCAGCAGCTCCTCCCGGGGTAGCGGGGAGACCCAGTACTTC
D gene: -; V gene: TRBV5-1; clone size: -; J gene: TRBJ2-7; CDR3 protein: CASSRERDYEQYF; CDR3 DNA: TGCGCCAGCAGCCGCGAGAGAGACTACGAGCAGTACTTC
D gene: -; V gene: TRBV5-1; clone size: -; J gene: TRBJ1-2; CDR3 protein: CASSPKTGSQTNYGYTF; CDR3 DNA: TGCGCCAGCAGCCCTAAGACAGGTTCACAGACTAACTATGGCTACACCTTC
D gene: -; V gene: TRBV6-5; clone size: -; J gene: TRBJ1-1; CDR3 protein: CASSYSQGPNTEAFF; CDR3 DNA: TGTGCCAGCAGTTACTCCCAGGGGCCGAACACTGAAGCTTTCTTT
D gene: TRBD2; V gene: TRBV6-6; clone size: once; J gene: TRBJ2-1; CDR3 protein: CASSADSLAGGEQFF; CDR3 DNA: TGTGCCAGCAGTGCCGACTCATTAGCGGGGGGGGAGCAGTTCTTC
D gene: -; V gene: TRBV7-8; clone size: once; J gene: TRBJ2-5; CDR3 protein: CASSDGRELETQYF; CDR3 DNA: TGTGCCAGCAGCGATGGACGGGAGCTTGAGACCCAGTACTTC
D gene: -; V gene: TRBV19; clone size: -; J gene: TRBJ1-4; CDR3 protein: CASNPRQAGDEKLFF; CDR3 DNA: TGTGCCAGTAACCCCCGACAGGCGGGTGATGAAAAACTGTTTTTT
D gene: TRBD2; V gene: TRBV27; clone size: -; J gene: TRBJ2-3; CDR3 protein: CASSLGLAGVDTQYF; CDR3 DNA: TGTGCCAGCAGTCTCGGACTAGCGGGAGTAGATACGCAGTATTTT
D gene: -; V gene: TRBV5-1; clone size: -; J gene: TRBJ1-4; CDR3 protein: CASSFPGEKLFF; CDR3 DNA: TGCGCCAGCAGCTTCCCGGGAGAAAAACTGTTTTTT
D gene: TRBD2; V gene: TRBV7-9; clone size: -; J gene: TRBJ2-7; CDR3 protein: CASTPREGFEQYF; CDR3 DNA: TGTGCCAGCACCCCTAGGGAGGGGTTCGAGCAGTACTTC
D gene: -; V gene: TRBV28; clone size: -; J gene: TRBJ2-7; CDR3 protein: CATIPGYRYEQYF; CDR3 DNA: TGTGCCACTATACCGGGGTATCGCTACGAGCAGTACTTC
D gene: TRBD2; V gene: TRBV3-1/TRBV3-2; clone size: -; J gene: TRBJ2-3; CDR3 protein: CASSLGLVGRSTTDTQYF; CDR3 DNA: TGTGCCAGCAGCCTAGGACTAGTTGGCCGGTCGACCACAGATACGCAGTATTTT
D gene: -; V gene: TRBV10-3; clone size: -; J gene: TRBJ2-1; CDR3 protein: CAISRSSEANSYNEQFF; CDR3 DNA: TGTGCCATCAGTAGGTCATCGGAAGCGAACTCCTACAATGAGCAGTTCTTC
D gene: -; V gene: TRBV4-1; clone size: -; J gene: TRBJ2-1; CDR3 protein: CASSQESKSHNEQFF; CDR3 DNA: TGCGCCAGCAGCCAAGAGTCCAAGAGCCACAATGAGCAGTTCTTC
D gene: TRBD1; V gene: TRBV6-2/TRBV6-3; clone size: -; J gene: TRBJ1-5; CDR3 protein: CASSLIYPGTGRVPPQHF; CDR3 DNA: TGTGCCAGCAGTTTAATTTACCCCGGGACAGGGAGAGTTCCGCCCCAGCATTTT
D gene: TRBD1; V gene: TRBV30; clone size: -; J gene: TRBJ2-3; CDR3 protein: CAWSGTGGAADTQYF; CDR3 DNA: TGTGCCTGGAGTGGTACAGGGGGCGCCGCAGATACGCAGTATTTT
D gene: -; V gene: TRBV4-2; clone size: -; J gene: TRBJ2-1; CDR3 protein: CASSLGSWNEQFF; CDR3 DNA: TGTGCCAGCAGCCTCGGGTCGTGGAATGAGCAGTTCTTC
D gene: -; V gene: TRBV19; clone size: -; J gene: TRBJ2-3; CDR3 protein: CASSIGQGRDTQYF; CDR3 DNA: TGTGCCAGTAGTATCGGGCAGGGGCGAGATACGCAGTATTTT
D gene: -; V gene: TRBV5-3; clone size: -; J gene: TRBJ2-1; CDR3 protein: CARRRDSPIYYNEQFF; CDR3 DNA: TGTGCCAGAAGACGTGACAGTCCTATATATTACAATGAGCAGTTCTTC
D gene: TRBD1; V gene: TRBV7-9; clone size: -; J gene: TRBJ1-1; CDR3 protein: CASSLGAGQGGDAFF; CDR3 DNA: TGTGCCAGCAGCTTAGGGGCAGGACAGGGGGGTGACGCTTTCTTT
D gene: TRBD1; V gene: TRBV5-1; clone size: few; J gene: TRBJ2-5; CDR3 protein: CASSQGQEKQETQYF; CDR3 DNA: TGCGCCAGCAGCCAGGGACAGGAAAAACAAGAGACCCAGTACTTC
D gene: -; V gene: TRBV19; clone size: -; J gene: TRBJ1-6; CDR3 protein: CASSPDSPFVRNSPLHF; CDR3 DNA: TGTGCCAGTAGCCCGGACAGTCCTTTCGTGCGGAATTCACCCCTCCACTTT
D gene: -; V gene: TRBV19; clone size: -; J gene: TRBJ1-1; CDR3 protein: CASSIDQGGGTEAFF; CDR3 DNA: TGTGCCAGTAGTATAGATCAGGGAGGGGGCACTGAAGCTTTCTTT